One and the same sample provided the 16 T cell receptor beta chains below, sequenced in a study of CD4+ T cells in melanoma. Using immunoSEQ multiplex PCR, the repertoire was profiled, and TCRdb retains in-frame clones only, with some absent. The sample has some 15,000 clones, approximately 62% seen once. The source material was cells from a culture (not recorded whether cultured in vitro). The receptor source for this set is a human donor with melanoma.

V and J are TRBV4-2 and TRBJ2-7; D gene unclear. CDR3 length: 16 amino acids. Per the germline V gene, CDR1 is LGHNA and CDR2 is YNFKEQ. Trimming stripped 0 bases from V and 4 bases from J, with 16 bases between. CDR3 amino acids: CASSQDIRPTRYEQYF. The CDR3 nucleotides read TGTGCCAGCAGCCAAGATATAAGACCAACCCGATACGAGCAGTACTTC.

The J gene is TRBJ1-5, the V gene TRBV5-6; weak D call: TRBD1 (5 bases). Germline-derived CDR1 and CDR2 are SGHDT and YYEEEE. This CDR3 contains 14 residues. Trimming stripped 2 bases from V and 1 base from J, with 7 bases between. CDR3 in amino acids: CASSFRDSNQPQHF. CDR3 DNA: TGTGCCAGCAGCTTCCGGGACAGCAATCAGCCCCAGCATTTT. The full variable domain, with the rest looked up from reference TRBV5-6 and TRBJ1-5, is DAGVTQSPTHLIKTRGQQVTLRCSPKSGHDTVSWYQQALGQGPQFIFQYYEEEERQRGNFPDRFSGHQFPNYSSELNVNALLLGDSALYLCASSFRDSNQPQHFGDGTRLSIL.

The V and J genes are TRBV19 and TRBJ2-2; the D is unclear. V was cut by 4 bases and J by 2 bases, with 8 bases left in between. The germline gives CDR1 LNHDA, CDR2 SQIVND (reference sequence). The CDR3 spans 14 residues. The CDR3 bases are TGTGCCAGTAGTACCATGCGTAACACCGGGGAGCTGTTTTTT. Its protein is CASSTMRNTGELFF.

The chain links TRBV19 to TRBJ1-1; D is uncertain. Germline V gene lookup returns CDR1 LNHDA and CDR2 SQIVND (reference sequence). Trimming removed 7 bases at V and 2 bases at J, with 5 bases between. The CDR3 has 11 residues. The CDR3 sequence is CASIENTEAFF. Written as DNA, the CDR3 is TGTGCCAGTATCGAAAACACTGAAGCTTTCTTT. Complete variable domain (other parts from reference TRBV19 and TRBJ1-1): DGGITQSPKYLFRKEGQNVTLSCEQNLNHDAMYWYRQDPGQGLRLIYYSQIVNDFQKGDIAEGYSVSREKKESFPLTVTSAQKNPTAFYLCASIENTEAFFGQGTRLTVV.

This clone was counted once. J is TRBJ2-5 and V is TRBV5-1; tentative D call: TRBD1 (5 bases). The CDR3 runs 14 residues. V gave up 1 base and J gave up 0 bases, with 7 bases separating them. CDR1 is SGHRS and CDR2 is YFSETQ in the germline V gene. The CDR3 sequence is CASSLSGYQETQYF. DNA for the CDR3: TGCGCCAGCAGCTTGTCAGGGTACCAAGAGACCCAGTACTTC. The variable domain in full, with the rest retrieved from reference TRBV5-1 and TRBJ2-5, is KAGVTQTPRYLIKTRGQQVTLSCSPISGHRSVSWYQQTPGQGLQFLFEYFSETQRNKGNFPGRFSGRQFSNSRSEMNVSTLELGDSALYLCASSLSGYQETQYFGPGTRLLVL.

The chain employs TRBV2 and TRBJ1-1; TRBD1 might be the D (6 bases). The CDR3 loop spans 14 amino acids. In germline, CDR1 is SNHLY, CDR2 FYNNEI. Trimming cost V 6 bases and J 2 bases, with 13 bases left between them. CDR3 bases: TGTGCCAGCAGGTGGACAGCCCCTAACACTGAAGCTTTCTTT. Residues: CASRWTAPNTEAFF.

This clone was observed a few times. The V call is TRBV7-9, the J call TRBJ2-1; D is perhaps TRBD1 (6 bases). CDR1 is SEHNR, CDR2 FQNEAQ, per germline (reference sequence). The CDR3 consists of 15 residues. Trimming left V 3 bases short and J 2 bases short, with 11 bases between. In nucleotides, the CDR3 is TGTGCCAGCAGCTTCCTGGACAGCACCTACAATGAGCAGTTCTTC. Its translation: CASSFLDSTYNEQFF.

CDR3 coding DNA: TGTGCCAGCAGTTTCTCCCCAATTGGGGCGGGTTCACCCCTCCACTTT. Its translation is CASSFSPIGAGSPLHF. The chain has TRBV28 and TRBJ1-6; maybe TRBD1 (5 bases). The CDR3 length is 16 residues. CDR1 and CDR2 (germline): MDHEN, SYDVKM. V was cut by 3 bases and J by 9 bases, with 18 bases left in between.

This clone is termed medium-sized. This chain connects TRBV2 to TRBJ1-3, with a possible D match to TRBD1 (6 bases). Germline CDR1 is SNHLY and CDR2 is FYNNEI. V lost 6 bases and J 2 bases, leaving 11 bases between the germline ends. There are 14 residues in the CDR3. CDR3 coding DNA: TGTGCCAGCAGACCACAGGGCCCTGGAAACACCATATATTTT. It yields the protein CASRPQGPGNTIYF.

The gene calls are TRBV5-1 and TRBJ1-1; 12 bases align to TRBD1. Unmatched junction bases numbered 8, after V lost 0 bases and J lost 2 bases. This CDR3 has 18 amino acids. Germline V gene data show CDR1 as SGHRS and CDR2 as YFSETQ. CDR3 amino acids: CASSLGPGQGARNTEAFF. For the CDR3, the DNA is TGCGCCAGCAGCTTGGGGCCGGGACAGGGGGCGCGAAACACTGAAGCTTTCTTT.

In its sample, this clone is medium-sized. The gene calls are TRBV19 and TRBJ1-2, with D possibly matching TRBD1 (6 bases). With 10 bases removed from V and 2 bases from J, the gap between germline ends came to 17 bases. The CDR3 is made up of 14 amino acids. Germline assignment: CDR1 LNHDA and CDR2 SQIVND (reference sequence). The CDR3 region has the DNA TGTGCCACACACAGGGAGGGCGGCAACTATGGCTACACCTTC. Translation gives CATHREGGNYGYTF.

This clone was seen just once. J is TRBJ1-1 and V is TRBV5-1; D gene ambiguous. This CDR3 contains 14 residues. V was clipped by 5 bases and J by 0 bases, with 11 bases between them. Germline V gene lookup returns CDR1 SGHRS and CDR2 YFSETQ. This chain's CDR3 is CASSREGMNTEAFF. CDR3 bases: TGCGCCAGCAGTCGGGAGGGCATGAACACTGAAGCTTTCTTT.

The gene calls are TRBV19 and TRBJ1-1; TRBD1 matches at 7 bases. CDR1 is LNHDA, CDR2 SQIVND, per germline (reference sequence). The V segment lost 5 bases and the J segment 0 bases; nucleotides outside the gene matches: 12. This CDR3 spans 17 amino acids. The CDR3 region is CASSASSQGLVNTEAFF. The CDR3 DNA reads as TGTGCCAGTAGTGCAAGCTCACAGGGGTTGGTGAACACTGAAGCTTTCTTT.

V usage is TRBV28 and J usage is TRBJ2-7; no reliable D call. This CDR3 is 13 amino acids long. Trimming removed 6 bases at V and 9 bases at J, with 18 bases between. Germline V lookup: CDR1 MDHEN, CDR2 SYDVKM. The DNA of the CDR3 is TGTGCCAGCAGGGTATACCCCCTTACACGGCAGTACTTC. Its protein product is CASRVYPLTRQYF.

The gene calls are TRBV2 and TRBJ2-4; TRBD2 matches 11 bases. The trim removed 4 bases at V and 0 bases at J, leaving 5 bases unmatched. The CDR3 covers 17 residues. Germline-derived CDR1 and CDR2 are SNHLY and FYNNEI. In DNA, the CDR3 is TGTGCCAGCAGTGCGACTAGCGGGGCCCTAGCCAAAAACATTCAGTACTTC. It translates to CASSATSGALAKNIQYF.

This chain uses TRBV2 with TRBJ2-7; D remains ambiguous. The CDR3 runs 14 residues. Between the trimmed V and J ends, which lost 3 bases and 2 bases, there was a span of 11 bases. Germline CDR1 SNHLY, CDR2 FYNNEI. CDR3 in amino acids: CASSDPWPPYEQYF. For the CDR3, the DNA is TGTGCCAGCAGTGACCCGTGGCCCCCCTACGAGCAGTACTTC.